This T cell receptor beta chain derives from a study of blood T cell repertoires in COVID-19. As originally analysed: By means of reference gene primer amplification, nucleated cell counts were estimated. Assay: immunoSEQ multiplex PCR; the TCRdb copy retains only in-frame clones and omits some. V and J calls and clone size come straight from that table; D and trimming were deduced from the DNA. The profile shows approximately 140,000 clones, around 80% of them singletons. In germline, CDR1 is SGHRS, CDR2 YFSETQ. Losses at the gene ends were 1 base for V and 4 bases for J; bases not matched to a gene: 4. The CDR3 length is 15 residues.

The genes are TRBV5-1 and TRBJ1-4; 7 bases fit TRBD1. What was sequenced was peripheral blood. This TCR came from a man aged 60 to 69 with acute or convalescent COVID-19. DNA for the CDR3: TGCGCCAGCAGCTTGACGGGGACAGTTAATGAAAAACTGTTTTTT. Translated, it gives CASSLTGTVNEKLFF.